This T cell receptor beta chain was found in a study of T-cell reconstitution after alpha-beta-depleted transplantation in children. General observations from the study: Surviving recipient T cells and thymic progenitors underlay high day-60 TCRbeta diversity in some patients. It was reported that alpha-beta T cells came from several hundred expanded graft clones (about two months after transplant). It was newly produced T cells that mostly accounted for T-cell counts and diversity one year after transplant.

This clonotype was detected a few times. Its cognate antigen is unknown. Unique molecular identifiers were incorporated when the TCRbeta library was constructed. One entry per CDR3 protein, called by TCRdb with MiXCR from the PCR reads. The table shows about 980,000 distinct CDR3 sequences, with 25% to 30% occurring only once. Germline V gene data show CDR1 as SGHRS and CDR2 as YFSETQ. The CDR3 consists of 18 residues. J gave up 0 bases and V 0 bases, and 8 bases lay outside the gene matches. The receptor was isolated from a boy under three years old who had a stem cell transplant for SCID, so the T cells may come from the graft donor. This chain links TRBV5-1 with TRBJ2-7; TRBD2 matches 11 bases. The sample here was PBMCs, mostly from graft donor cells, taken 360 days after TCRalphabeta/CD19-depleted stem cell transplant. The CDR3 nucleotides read TGCGCCAGCAGCTTGGTAGTTAGCGGGGGGGCGAGCTCCTACGAGCAGTACTTC. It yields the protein CASSLVVSGGASSYEQYF.